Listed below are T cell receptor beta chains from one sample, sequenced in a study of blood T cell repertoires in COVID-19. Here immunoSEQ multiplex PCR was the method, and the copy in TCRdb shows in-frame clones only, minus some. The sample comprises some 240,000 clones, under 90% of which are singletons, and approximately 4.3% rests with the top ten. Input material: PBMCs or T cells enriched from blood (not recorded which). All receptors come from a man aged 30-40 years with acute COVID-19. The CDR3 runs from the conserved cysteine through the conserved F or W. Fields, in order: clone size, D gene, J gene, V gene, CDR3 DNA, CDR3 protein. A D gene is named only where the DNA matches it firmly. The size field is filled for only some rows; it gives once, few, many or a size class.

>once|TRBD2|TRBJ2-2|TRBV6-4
TGTGCCAGCAGTGCGCTAGCGGGGGTCACCGGGGAGCTGTTTTTT
CASSALAGVTGELFF
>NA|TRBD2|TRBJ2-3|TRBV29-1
TGCAGCGTCGAGGCACTAGCGTACACAGATACGCAGTATTTT
CSVEALAYTDTQYF
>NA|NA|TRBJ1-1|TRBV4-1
TGCGCCAGCAGCCCGGGTGCGAACACTGAAGCTTTCTTT
CASSPGANTEAFF
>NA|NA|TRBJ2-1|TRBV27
TGTGCCAGCAGTCCCCTGGCGGGTGAGCAGTTCTTC
CASSPLAGEQFF
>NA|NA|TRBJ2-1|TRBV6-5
TGTGCCAGCAGAGATTTTATTAGTGCGAGCAATGAGCAGTTCTTC
CASRDFISASNEQFF
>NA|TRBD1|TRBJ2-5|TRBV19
TGTGCCAGTAAGGGGACAGGGGAGGTGGAGACCCAGTACTTC
CASKGTGEVETQYF
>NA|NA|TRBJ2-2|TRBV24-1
TGTGCCACCAGTGATTTTCGGGTAGCCACCGGGGAGCTGTTTTTT
CATSDFRVATGELFF
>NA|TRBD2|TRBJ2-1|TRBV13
TGTGCCAGCAGCCCGCGGACTAGCGGGTACTACAATGAGCAGTTCTTC
CASSPRTSGYYNEQFF
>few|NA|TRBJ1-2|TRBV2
TGTGCCAGCATCGCGGGTCAGGAGAGCTATGGCTACACCTTC
CASIAGQESYGYTF
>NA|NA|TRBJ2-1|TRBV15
TGTGCCACCAGCAGAGATCTAGGGAGCTCCTACAATGAGCAGTTCTTC
CATSRDLGSSYNEQFF
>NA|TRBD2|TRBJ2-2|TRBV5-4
TGTGCCAGCAGCTTCATAACTAGCGGACCCACCGGGGAGCTGTTTTTT
CASSFITSGPTGELFF
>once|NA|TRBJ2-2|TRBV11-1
TGTGCCAGCAGCTCTCGCGCGGGGCCGAACACCGGGGAGCTGTTTTTT
CASSSRAGPNTGELFF
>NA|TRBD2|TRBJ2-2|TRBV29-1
TGCAGCGTCAGACTAGCGGTGAACACCGGGGAGCTGTTTTTT
CSVRLAVNTGELFF
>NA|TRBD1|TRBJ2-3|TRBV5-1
TGCGCCAGCAGCTTGATGGGACAGGTAATCACAGATACGCAGTATTTT
CASSLMGQVITDTQYF
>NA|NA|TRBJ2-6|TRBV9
TGTGCCAGCAGCCTCGGGCAGGGAAGGGCCAACGTCCTGACTTTC
CASSLGQGRANVLTF
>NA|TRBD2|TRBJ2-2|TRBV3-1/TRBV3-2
TGTGCCAGCAGCCCACCGGGACTAGCGGGAACCGGGGAGCTGTTTTTT
CASSPPGLAGTGELFF
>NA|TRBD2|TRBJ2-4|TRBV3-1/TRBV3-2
TGTGCCAGCAGCCAAGAGGCTAGCGGGGGCAAAAACATTCAGTACTTC
CASSQEASGGKNIQYF
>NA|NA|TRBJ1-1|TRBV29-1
TGCAGCGGGGGGGCCCTTCAGGGGACTGAAGCTTTCTTT
CSGGALQGTEAFF
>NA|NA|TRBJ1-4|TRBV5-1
TGCGCCAGCAGCTTGGCCGCAACTAATGAAAAACTGTTTTTT
CASSLAATNEKLFF
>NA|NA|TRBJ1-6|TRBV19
TGTGCCAGTAGGGTGAGCTCCTATAATTCACCCCTCCACTTT
CASRVSSYNSPLHF
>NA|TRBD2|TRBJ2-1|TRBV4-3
TGCGCCAGCAGCCACCGGACTAGCGGGAGGAACAATGAGCAGTTCTTC
CASSHRTSGRNNEQFF
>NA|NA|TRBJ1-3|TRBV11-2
TGTGCCAGCAGCTTAGATCGAGCCGGAAACACCATATATTTT
CASSLDRAGNTIYF
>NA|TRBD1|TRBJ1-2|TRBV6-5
TGTGCCAGCAAAGCAGACAGGGGGGACTATGGCTACACCTTC
CASKADRGDYGYTF
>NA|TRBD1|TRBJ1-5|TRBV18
TGTGCCAGCCGTGGACAGGGCAACAATCAGCCCCAGCATTTT
CASRGQGNNQPQHF
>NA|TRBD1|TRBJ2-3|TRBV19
TGTGCCAGTAGCCCAGGGGGCGTCGGCACAGATACGCAGTATTTT
CASSPGGVGTDTQYF
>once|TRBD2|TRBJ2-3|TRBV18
TGTGCCAGCTCACCAAGGACTAGCGTAACAGATACGCAGTATTTT
CASSPRTSVTDTQYF
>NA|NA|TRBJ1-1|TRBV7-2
TGTGCCAGCAGCGCCCAGCGGTACACTGAAGCTTTCTTT
CASSAQRYTEAFF
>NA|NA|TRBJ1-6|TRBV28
TGTGCCAGCAGTTTAGGGGGGGGATCTAATTCACCCCTCCACTTT
CASSLGGGSNSPLHF
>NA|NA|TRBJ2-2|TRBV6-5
TGTGCCAGCAGTTACTCGGGGCAGGGCAACACCGGGGAGCTGTTTTTT
CASSYSGQGNTGELFF